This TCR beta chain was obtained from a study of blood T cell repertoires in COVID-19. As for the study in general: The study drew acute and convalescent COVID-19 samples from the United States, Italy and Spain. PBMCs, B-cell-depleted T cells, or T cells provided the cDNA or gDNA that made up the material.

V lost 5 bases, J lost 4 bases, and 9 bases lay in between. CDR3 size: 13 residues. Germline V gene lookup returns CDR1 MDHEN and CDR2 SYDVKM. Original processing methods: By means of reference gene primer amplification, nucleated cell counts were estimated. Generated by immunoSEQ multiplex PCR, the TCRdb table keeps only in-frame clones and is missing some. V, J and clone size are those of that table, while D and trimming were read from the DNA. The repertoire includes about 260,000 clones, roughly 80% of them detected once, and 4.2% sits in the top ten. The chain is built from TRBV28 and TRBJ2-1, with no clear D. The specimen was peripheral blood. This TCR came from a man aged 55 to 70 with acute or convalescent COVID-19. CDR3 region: CASSPDTYNEQFF. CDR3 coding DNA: TGTGCCAGCAGTCCCGACACTTACAATGAGCAGTTCTTC.